Listed below are T cell receptor beta chains from one sample, sequenced in a study of CXCR3-negative and CXCR3-positive naive CD8 T cells. No DNA is given; TCRdb re-called the 5' RACE reads and lists each CDR3 protein once. Its listing shows 140,000 to 150,000 distinct CDR3 sequences. The sequenced sample consisted of naive CXCR3+ CD8+ T cells from blood. The source is a human donor in good health. Some clones in this sample may be carry-over from other donors' samples. The CDR3 runs from the conserved cysteine through the conserved F or W.

j_call v_call cdr3_length cdr3_aa
TRBJ2-1 TRBV6-6 13 CASSSGGFNEQFF
TRBJ2-7 TRBV11-2 16 CASSLVQRETGHEQYF
TRBJ1-2 TRBV29-1 12 CSGDTTVYGYTF
TRBJ2-1 TRBV29-1 13 CSVDNPGGNEQFF
TRBJ1-5 TRBV5-6 13 CASSPGSLGPQHF
TRBJ2-5 TRBV29-1 15 CSVVSSQHPQETQYF
TRBJ2-1 TRBV11-2 14 CASSLSVGSNEQFF
TRBJ2-1 TRBV7-9 15 CASSFVQGGRNEQFF
TRBJ2-7 TRBV10-3 15 CAISNPGGSTYEQYF
TRBJ1-2 TRBV30 15 CAWSEGTGLLDGYTF
TRBJ1-1 TRBV29-1 13 CSVEIGDGTEAFF
TRBJ2-1 TRBV12-3/TRBV12-4 15 CASSYGRGGPDEQFF
TRBJ2-3 TRBV9 16 CASSVASGARTDTQYF
TRBJ1-1 TRBV7-9 14 CASSLDAGALGAFF
TRBJ2-5 TRBV28 15 CASSPRGTMQETQYF
TRBJ2-1 TRBV29-1 13 CSVVGGAGNEQFF
TRBJ2-7 TRBV5-1 13 CASTGGNSYEQYF
TRBJ1-1 TRBV5-1 14 CASSSYRVNTEAFF
TRBJ2-3 TRBV4-1 14 CASSQTGGIDTQYF
TRBJ2-2 TRBV5-1 17 CASSHGQGATFLGELFF
TRBJ1-2 TRBV12-5 18 CASGYGGETSPANYGYTF
TRBJ1-2 TRBV19 15 CASSKTRTLAYGYTF
TRBJ2-5 TRBV5-1 17 CASSLGTGTSGAKTQYF
TRBJ2-1 TRBV13 14 CASSEIQDYNEQFF
TRBJ1-1 TRBV6-2/TRBV6-3 15 CASSYTGGLNTEAFF
TRBJ2-6 TRBV5-1 13 CASSASGANVLTF
TRBJ2-1 TRBV27 15 CASSWTESSYNEQFF
TRBJ2-7 TRBV7-6 16 CASSLGAGDNSYEQYF
TRBJ1-2 TRBV29-1 17 CSVFPPRPATGVHGYTF
TRBJ1-5 TRBV28 14 CASSHRQGNQPQHF
TRBJ1-1 TRBV4-3 15 CASSQESGGATEAFF
TRBJ2-1 TRBV7-8 12 CASSHRNNEQFF
TRBJ1-4 TRBV5-6 13 CASSFSGETELFF
TRBJ2-1 TRBV5-5 16 CASSGSRRSSYNEQFF
TRBJ2-7 TRBV29-1 12 CSVGQGNWEQYF
TRBJ1-6 TRBV25-1 13 CASSGEWTGGLHF
TRBJ1-5 TRBV27 12 CASSPRGQPQHF
TRBJ2-7 TRBV29-1 13 CSFRDGESYEQYF
TRBJ2-1 TRBV29-1 12 CSEGGSYNEQFF
TRBJ1-2 TRBV12-3/TRBV12-4 15 CASSVAGTANYGYTF
TRBJ2-7 TRBV27 14 CASGTELAPHEQYF
TRBJ2-7 TRBV20-1 14 CSVFPMIITYEQYF
TRBJ1-1 TRBV10-3 15 CAISEPDSSGAEAFF
TRBJ1-5 TRBV5-1 13 CASSLDRAQPQHF
TRBJ2-7 TRBV2 13 CASTPPDPYEQYF
TRBJ2-1 TRBV7-9 16 CASSSPTSGRGNEQFF
TRBJ2-7 TRBV6-2/TRBV6-3 13 CASGGLSNYEQYF
TRBJ2-3 TRBV5-1 16 CASSLQADTSTDTQYF
TRBJ2-7 TRBV7-3 15 CASSLGGTGIYEQYF
TRBJ2-3 TRBV12-3/TRBV12-4 14 CASSFGGRGDTQYF
TRBJ2-1 TRBV7-3 17 CASSLTGTSGSRDEQFF